These 8 T cell receptor beta chains were sequenced from one sample in a study of blood T cell repertoires in COVID-19. TCRdb keeps only in-frame clones here, not all; method: immunoSEQ multiplex PCR. The data hold roughly 250,000 clones, with 65% to 90% observed a single time. Material for sequencing was peripheral blood. Receptors originate from a woman in her fifties or sixties with acute or convalescent COVID-19.

The chain couples TRBV5-6 to TRBJ2-7; D unresolved. Germline CDR1 is SGHDT and CDR2 is YYEEEE. The V gene lost 1 base and the J gene lost 0 bases, with 8 bases spanning the gap. The length of the CDR3 is 14 residues. CDR3: CASSLFASSYEQYF. CDR3 coding DNA: TGTGCCAGCAGCTTGTTCGCCAGCTCCTACGAGCAGTACTTC.

The V and J genes are TRBV10-3 and TRBJ2-1; the D gene is possibly TRBD2 (6 bases). The germline V and J ends were trimmed by 6 bases and 0 bases, with 12 bases remaining between them. CDR3 length equals 15 residues. Germline CDR1 is ENHRY and CDR2 is SYGVKD. CDR3 sequence (DNA): TGTGCCATCAGGGGGGAGGACTTCTCCTACAATGAGCAGTTCTTC. Protein: CAIRGEDFSYNEQFF.

The rearrangement links TRBV7-2 to TRBJ1-3, with no clear D. The germline CDR1 and CDR2 sequences are SGHTA and FQGNSA. The V end lost 6 bases, the J end lost 0 bases, and 15 bases lay between the germline ends. CDR3 size: 16 residues. The CDR3 bases are TGTGCCAGCAGTCAATCCCGGGTCAACTCTGGAAACACCATATATTTT. Its translation is CASSQSRVNSGNTIYF.

On this clone: Other nucleotide sequences from this sample produce the same CDR3. The chain employs TRBV5-4 and TRBJ2-5; D is ambiguous. The CDR3 totals 14 residues. CDR1 and CDR2 from the germline V gene are SGHNT and YYREEE (reference sequence). V shed 0 bases and J shed 2 bases, with 8 bases lying between them. CDR3 region: CASSLANGQETQYF. CDR3 bases: TGTGCCAGCAGCTTGGCGAACGGGCAAGAGACCCAGTACTTC.

The chain is built from TRBV27 and TRBJ2-4, with a possible D match to TRBD1 (5 bases). The CDR3 has 16 amino acids. The V end was cut by 5 bases, the J end by 3 bases, with 17 bases between. CDR1 and CDR2 from the germline V gene are MNHEY and SMNVEV (reference sequence). CDR3 DNA: TGTGCCAGCAGTCAGCCTGACAGAGACCACAAAAACATTCAGTACTTC. Its protein is CASSQPDRDHKNIQYF.

This clone has more than one count but fewer than ten. The rearrangement uses TRBV10-1 and TRBJ2-7; the match to TRBD1 covers 7 bases. This CDR3 region has 15 residues. Germline-derived CDR1 and CDR2 are WNHNN and SYGVQD (reference sequence). Trimming took 2 bases from V and 0 from J; bases not matched to a gene: 4. The CDR3 sequence: CASSEGTVSSYEQYF. The CDR3 coding sequence is TGCGCCAGCAGTGAGGGGACAGTAAGCTCCTACGAGCAGTACTTC.

The V gene is TRBV28, the J gene TRBJ2-1, with D maybe TRBD2 (7 bases). Germline CDR1 reads MDHEN; CDR2 reads SYDVKM. V gave up 7 bases and J gave up 6 bases, with 13 bases separating them. The CDR3 is 13 amino acids. The CDR3 DNA reads TGTGCCAGCATGGGGGGGGCGTTCAATGAGCAGTTCTTC. It codes for CASMGGAFNEQFF.

This chain joins TRBV19 and TRBJ1-1; D not certain. Trimming left V 6 bases short and J 3 bases short, with 11 bases between. This CDR3 is 13 amino acids long. Germline CDR1 and CDR2: LNHDA and SQIVND (reference sequence). The CDR3 DNA is TGTGCCAGTAGGGGCGGGCGGTACACTGAAGCTTTCTTT. This encodes CASRGGRYTEAFF.